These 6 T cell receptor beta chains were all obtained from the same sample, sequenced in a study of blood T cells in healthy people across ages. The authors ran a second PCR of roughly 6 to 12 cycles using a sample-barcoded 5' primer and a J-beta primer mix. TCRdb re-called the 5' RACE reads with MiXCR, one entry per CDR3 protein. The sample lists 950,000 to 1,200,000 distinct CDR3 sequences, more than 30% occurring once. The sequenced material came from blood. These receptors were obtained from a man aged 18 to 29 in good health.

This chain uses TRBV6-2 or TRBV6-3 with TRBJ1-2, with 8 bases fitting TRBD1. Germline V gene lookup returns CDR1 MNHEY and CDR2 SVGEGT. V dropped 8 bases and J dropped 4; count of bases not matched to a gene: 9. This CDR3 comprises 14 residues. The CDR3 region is CASGSRDRRYGYTF. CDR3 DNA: TGTGCCAGCGGATCTCGGGACAGGCGCTATGGCTACACCTTC.

CDR3 protein: CASSSLWAGHYEQYF. CDR3 in DNA: TGTGCCAGCAGTTCCCTGTGGGCAGGCCATTACGAGCAGTACTTC. This sequence joins TRBV12-3 or TRBV12-4 and TRBJ2-7; D not certain. Deletions cut 4 bases from V and 4 bases from J, with 17 bases between. This CDR3 is built from 15 residues.

The CDR3 sequence: CASSPRGGGEVMNEQFF. In DNA form, the CDR3 reads TGTGCCAGCTCACCACGTGGCGGGGGGGAAGTAATGAATGAGCAGTTCTTC. The chain recombines TRBV18 with TRBJ2-1; 9 positions agree with TRBD2. Germline CDR1 and CDR2: KGHSH and LQKENI. This CDR3 has 17 amino acids. Trimming removed 1 base from V and 7 bases from J; junction bases left unmatched: 11.

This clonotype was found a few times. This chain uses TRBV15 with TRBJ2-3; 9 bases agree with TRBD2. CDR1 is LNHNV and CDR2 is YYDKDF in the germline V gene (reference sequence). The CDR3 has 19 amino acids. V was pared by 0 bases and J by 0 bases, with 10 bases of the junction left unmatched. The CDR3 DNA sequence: TGTGCCACCAGCAGAGATGGGCTAGCGGGGCCCTTAAGCACAGATACGCAGTATTTT. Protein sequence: CATSRDGLAGPLSTDTQYF.

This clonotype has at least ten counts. CDR3 nucleotides: TGTGCCAGCAGCTTTCAGTCGACCACCGGGGAGCTGTTTTTT. Protein: CASSFQSTTGELFF. The chain joins TRBV5-6 to TRBJ2-2, with D uncertain. Germline assignment: CDR1 SGHDT and CDR2 YYEEEE. V was pared by 2 bases and J by 4 bases, with 9 bases between. This CDR3 comprises 14 residues. Drawing the rest from reference TRBV5-6 and TRBJ2-2, the complete variable domain is DAGVTQSPTHLIKTRGQQVTLRCSPKSGHDTVSWYQQALGQGPQFIFQYYEEEERQRGNFPDRFSGHQFPNYSSELNVNALLLGDSALYLCASSFQSTTGELFFGEGSRLTVL.

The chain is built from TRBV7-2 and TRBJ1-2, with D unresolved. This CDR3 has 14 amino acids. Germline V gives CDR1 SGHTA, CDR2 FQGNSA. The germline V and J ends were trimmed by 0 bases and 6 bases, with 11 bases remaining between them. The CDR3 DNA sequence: TGTGCCAGCAGCTTAGCGTACAGTAGAAATGGCTACACCTTC. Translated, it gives CASSLAYSRNGYTF.